The next 30 T cell receptor beta chains were all read from a single sample in a study of vaccination and CD4 T cells after COVID-19. The treatment here: approximately nine-day PBMC culture with coronavirus spike peptide pools or control peptides (ViraFEST assay). Which antigens these TCRs recognize remains unknown. An Oncomine TCR Beta short-read assay was used to sequence the DNA from cultured CD4+ T cells. In TCRdb, the PCR reads were re-called with MiXCR into one record per CDR3 protein. The profile shows under 20,000 distinct CDR3 sequences, more than 45% of them singletons. The sequencing used CD4+ T cells from blood, cultured in vitro, collected before SARS-CoV-2 vaccination. The receptors shown here come from a human donor who had recovered from COVID-19.

This chain connects TRBV28 to TRBJ2-7; D is possibly TRBD1 or TRBD2 (5 bases each). The V gene's germline CDR1 is MDHEN and CDR2 SYDVKM. V gave up 0 bases and J gave up 8 bases, with 11 bases separating them. This CDR3 comprises 13 residues. The CDR3 here is CASSLWGQGQQYF. The CDR3 region has the DNA TGTGCCAGCAGTTTATGGGGGCAGGGACAGCAGTACTTC.

V and J are TRBV20-1 and TRBJ2-3; TRBD2 matches at 11 bases. V dropped 7 bases and J dropped 4; count of bases not matched to a gene: 4. This CDR3 is 13 amino acids long. Germline loops: CDR1 DFQATT, CDR2 SNEGSKA (reference sequence). The CDR3 reads CSVLAGGPDTQYF. In DNA form, the CDR3 reads TGCAGTGTTCTAGCGGGAGGTCCAGATACGCAGTATTTT.

This clonotype was seen only once. This rearrangement joins TRBV7-9 to TRBJ2-7; D is ambiguous. Germline lookup yields CDR1 SEHNR and CDR2 FQNEAQ (reference sequence). The CDR3 covers 14 residues. V was clipped by 0 bases and J by 4 bases, with 10 bases between them. The CDR3 protein is CASSLALQNYEQYF. CDR3 coding DNA: TGTGCCAGCAGCTTAGCCTTACAGAATTACGAGCAGTACTTC.

By share, this clonotype ranks as medium-sized. The gene calls are TRBV20-1 and TRBJ2-7, with D possibly being TRBD1 (6 bases). V lost 0 bases, J lost 9 bases, and 18 bases lay in between. Germline loops: CDR1 DFQATT, CDR2 SNEGSKA (reference sequence). CDR3 length equals 14 residues. DNA of the CDR3: TGCAGTGCTAGAGATACAGGGAGCGCCGCGAGGCAGTACTTC. It is translated as CSARDTGSAARQYF.

The sample holds one count of this clonotype. V and J are TRBV2 and TRBJ1-1; perhaps TRBD1 as D (6 bases). V shed 5 bases and J shed 3 bases, with 10 bases lying between them. This CDR3 is 13 amino acids long. The germline CDR1 and CDR2 sequences are SNHLY and FYNNEI. CDR3 sequence reads: CASSQGFYTEAFF. The CDR3 nucleotides read TGTGCCAGCAGTCAGGGGTTTTACACTGAAGCTTTCTTT.

The genes are TRBV7-9 and TRBJ2-3, with 8 bases lining up with TRBD1. The length of the CDR3 is 15 residues. Germline values: CDR1 SEHNR, CDR2 FQNEAQ (reference sequence). J gave up 5 bases and V 5 bases, and 9 bases lay outside the gene matches. The CDR3 loop is CASSRGRGPGDTQYF. In nucleotides, the CDR3 is TGTGCCAGCAGCCGAGGCAGGGGGCCGGGAGATACGCAGTATTTT.

This clonotype came up a few times. The V gene is TRBV7-9, the J gene TRBJ2-7; TRBD1 matches at 9 bases. The germline CDR1 and CDR2 sequences are SEHNR and FQNEAQ (reference sequence). This CDR3 comprises 17 residues. The junction had 11 bases not matched to a gene; V was cut back by 5 bases and J by 0 bases. The CDR3 DNA reads as TGTGCCAGCAGCACGACAGGGGGATCACCTAGCTCCTACGAGCAGTACTTC. Translated: CASSTTGGSPSSYEQYF.

The chain combines TRBV19 with TRBJ1-1; D gene unclear. Trimming stripped 5 bases from V and 3 bases from J, with 10 bases between. The CDR3 totals 13 residues. The germline V gene encodes CDR1 LNHDA and CDR2 SQIVND (reference sequence). CDR3 bases: TGTGCCAGTAGTGGACTGAGGGACACTGAAGCTTTCTTT. This translates into CASSGLRDTEAFF.

The chain combines TRBV7-3 with TRBJ1-1; 9 bases match TRBD1. The trim removed 4 bases at V and 3 bases at J, leaving 3 bases unmatched. The CDR3 is 14 amino acids. CDR1 SGHTA and CDR2 FQGTGA come from the germline V gene. The CDR3 spells CASSYRGRDTEAFF. The CDR3 bases are TGTGCCAGCAGCTACAGGGGGCGCGACACTGAAGCTTTCTTT. Full variable domain (rest looked up from reference TRBV7-3 and TRBJ1-1): GAGVSQTPSNKVTEKGKYVELRCDPISGHTALYWYRQSLGQGPEFLIYFQGTGAADDSGLPNDRFFAVRPEGSVSTLKIQRTERGDSAVYLCASSYRGRDTEAFFGQGTRLTVV.

This clonotype was seen just once. The chain combines TRBV20-1 with TRBJ2-7, with 12 positions matching TRBD2. Unmatched junction bases numbered 8, after V lost 2 bases and J lost 3 bases. CDR1 and CDR2 (germline): DFQATT, SNEGSKA (reference sequence). This CDR3 has 16 residues. CDR3 sequence: CSARSLLAGGNYEQYF. The CDR3 DNA is TGCAGTGCTAGATCCCTACTAGCGGGGGGAAACTACGAGCAGTACTTC.

This chain connects TRBV28 to TRBJ1-1; D unclear. Germline loops: CDR1 MDHEN, CDR2 SYDVKM. This CDR3 comprises 14 residues. The V end lost 3 bases, the J end lost 3 bases, and 11 bases lay between the germline ends. Here the CDR3 DNA reads TGTGCCAGCAGTTTTGACTCCCCGGACACTGAAGCTTTCTTT. Its translation is CASSFDSPDTEAFF.

This clonotype came up a few times. The rearrangement joins TRBV20-1 to TRBJ2-2; D perhaps matches TRBD2 (5 bases). The V and J ends lost 3 bases and 0 bases respectively, with 8 bases between them. This CDR3 has 14 residues. Germline loops: CDR1 DFQATT, CDR2 SNEGSKA (reference sequence). The CDR3 region has the DNA TGCAGTGCTAGGGGGAGCGCGAACACCGGGGAGCTGTTTTTT. It specifies CSARGSANTGELFF.

The genes are TRBV6-2 or TRBV6-3 and TRBJ1-1; a weak D match, TRBD1 (6 bases). The CDR3 sequence is 16 residues long. Deletions cut 7 bases from V and 1 base from J, with 19 bases between. Per the germline V gene, CDR1 is MNHEY and CDR2 is SVGEGT. This CDR3 is CASTPRGRASNTEAFF. DNA for the CDR3: TGTGCCAGCACCCCCAGGGGCCGGGCTTCGAACACTGAAGCTTTCTTT.

This clonotype was counted a few times. The chain carries TRBV20-1 and TRBJ1-2; no definite D call. Germline lookup yields CDR1 DFQATT and CDR2 SNEGSKA (reference sequence). Between the trimmed V and J ends, which lost 5 bases and 8 bases, there was a span of 12 bases. CDR3 length: 11 amino acids. The DNA for the CDR3 is TGCAGTGCTTTACTCCGCCGGGGCTACACCTTC. Its translation: CSALLRRGYTF.

This chain joins TRBV7-3 and TRBJ2-1, with D possibly being TRBD2 (6 bases). The germline CDR1 and CDR2 sequences are SGHTA and FQGTGA. The CDR3 is 15 residues long. V was trimmed by 2 bases and J by 9 bases, leaving 17 bases between them. In nucleotides, the CDR3 is TGTGCCAGCAGCTTAGGGGACCGGGACTTTGGTGAGCAGTTCTTC. It translates to CASSLGDRDFGEQFF.

CDR3 DNA sequence: TGTGCCAGCAGCCAAGAGATGGCAGGGGGGAGCCAGCAGTACTTC. Protein product: CASSQEMAGGSQQYF. The chain couples TRBV14 to TRBJ2-7; D might be TRBD1 (7 bases). Trimming cost V 0 bases and J 8 bases, with 17 bases left between them. The germline V gene encodes CDR1 SGHDN and CDR2 FVKESK. The CDR3 loop spans 15 amino acids.

Points on this clonotype: One end of the junction fails to match germline, which may point to a read error. V and J are TRBV5-6 and TRBJ1-6; 9 positions match TRBD1. This CDR3 is 17 amino acids long. Germline V gene data show CDR1 as SGHDT and CDR2 as YYEEEE. CDR3 sequence: CASSRTGTGSYNSPLHF. The CDR3 nucleotides are TGTGCCAGCAGCCGAACCGGGACAGGGTCCTATAATTCACCCCTCCACTTC.

V usage is TRBV5-6 and J usage is TRBJ2-5; TRBD2 matches at 7 bases. In germline, CDR1 is SGHDT, CDR2 YYEEEE. With V trimmed by 0 bases and J by 0 bases, 8 bases remained unmatched. The CDR3 is 17 amino acids. CDR3 region: CASSLGLAVMYQETQYF. CDR3 coding DNA: TGTGCCAGCAGCTTGGGGCTAGCGGTGATGTACCAAGAGACCCAGTACTTC.

This clonotype was observed a few times. This rearrangement joins TRBV7-2 to TRBJ1-5; D might be TRBD1 (6 bases). CDR3 length equals 16 residues. Germline lookup yields CDR1 SGHTA and CDR2 FQGNSA. V lost 5 bases to trimming and J lost 2 bases, with 16 bases between them. Here the CDR3 DNA reads TGTGCCAGCAGCCCTACGCAGGGGATGGGCAATCAGCCCCAGCATTTT. Its protein is CASSPTQGMGNQPQHF.

The chain joins TRBV2 to TRBJ1-1, with 8 positions matching TRBD1. CDR1 and CDR2 from the germline V gene are SNHLY and FYNNEI. The CDR3 length is 13 residues. With 5 bases clipped from V and 3 bases from J, the junction kept 2 bases outside the gene matches. The CDR3 nucleotides are TGTGCCAGCAGTACGGACAGGGACACTGAAGCTTTCTTT. Translated, it gives CASSTDRDTEAFF.

The count of this clonotype is one. The chain recombines TRBV5-4 with TRBJ2-5; 7 bases line up with TRBD1. The CDR3 is 14 residues long. Germline lookup yields CDR1 SGHNT and CDR2 YYREEE (reference sequence). V shed 3 bases and J 2 bases; nucleotides not matched to a gene: 4. CDR3 sequence reads: CASSSTGRQETQYF. The CDR3 DNA follows: TGTGCCAGCAGCTCGACAGGGAGACAAGAGACCCAGTACTTC.

The rearrangement uses TRBV7-2 and TRBJ1-1; TRBD1 agrees at 7 bases. V was pared by 4 bases and J by 13 bases, with 12 bases of the junction left unmatched. Germline-derived CDR1 and CDR2 are SGHTA and FQGNSA. This CDR3 has 13 residues. CDR3 loop: CASSSRRTGAGFF. CDR3 in DNA: TGTGCCAGCAGCTCCAGAAGAACAGGGGCGGGTTTCTTT. The variable domain in full, completed from reference TRBV7-2 and TRBJ1-1, reads GAGVSQSPSNKVTEKGKDVELRCDPISGHTALYWYRQSLGQGLEFLIYFQGNSAPDKSGLPSDRFSAERTGGSVSTLTIQRTQQEDSAVYLCASSSRRTGAGFFGQGTRLTVV.

This clonotype showed up just once. The CDR3 DNA reads as TGTGCCAGCAGCTCCTCGGGAAGGGGCACAGATACGCAGTATTTT. It translates to CASSSSGRGTDTQYF. The V gene is TRBV11-3, the J gene TRBJ2-3; a possible D gene is TRBD2 (5 bases). Germline lookup yields CDR1 SGHNT and CDR2 YENEEA. V gave up 4 bases and J gave up 1 base, with 12 bases separating them. CDR3 length: 15 residues.

Only a few counts were recorded for this clonotype. CDR3 nucleotides: TGTGCCAGCATGGGTCAGCGCCTTTCCTACAATGAGCAGTTCTTC. It translates to CASMGQRLSYNEQFF. This rearrangement joins TRBV2 to TRBJ2-1; no clear D gene. V lost 7 bases, J lost 1 base, and 14 bases lay in between. Germline V gene lookup returns CDR1 SNHLY and CDR2 FYNNEI. CDR3 size: 15 residues.

The chain uses TRBV24-1 and TRBJ2-5; perhaps D is TRBD1 or TRBD2 (5 bases each). CDR1 is KGHDR, CDR2 SFDVKD, per germline. Trimming cost V 4 bases and J 6 bases, with 11 bases left between them. This CDR3 spans 13 amino acids. The CDR3 nucleotides read TGTGCCACCAGTGAGTCCGGGACGAAGACCCAGTACTTC. This sequence encodes CATSESGTKTQYF.

The chain joins TRBV27 to TRBJ2-2, with D possibly being TRBD1 (6 bases). CDR1 and CDR2 (germline): MNHEY, SMNVEV (reference sequence). The CDR3 is made up of 16 amino acids. Trimming left V 1 base short and J 0 bases short, with 9 bases between. This CDR3 reads CASSLFGGANTGELFF. DNA of the CDR3: TGTGCCAGCAGTTTATTTGGGGGCGCGAACACCGGGGAGCTGTTTTTT.

This clonotype has just a few counts. J is TRBJ1-5 and V is TRBV6-2 or TRBV6-3, with 10 bases matching TRBD1. Unmatched junction bases numbered 6, after V lost 8 bases and J lost 5 bases. The germline V gene has CDR1 MNHEY and CDR2 SVGEGT. This CDR3 contains 14 residues. Written as DNA, the CDR3 is TGTGCCAGCTTGGGACAGGGGAGATATCAGCCCCAGCATTTT. It encodes CASLGQGRYQPQHF.

The rearrangement joins TRBV20-1 to TRBJ2-6, with D possibly matching TRBD2 (5 bases). The germline V gene has CDR1 DFQATT and CDR2 SNEGSKA (reference sequence). The CDR3 sequence is 15 residues long. V was shortened by 0 bases and J by 1 base, with 7 bases between the two germline ends. CDR3: CSARDRGSGANVLTF. The CDR3 bases are TGCAGTGCTAGAGATCGGGGATCTGGGGCCAACGTCCTGACTTTC.

This chain connects TRBV7-9 to TRBJ2-3; 10 nucleotides line up with TRBD2. V trimming: 5 bases; J trimming: 0 bases; junction bases outside the gene matches: 8. The CDR3 has 17 residues. Germline lookup yields CDR1 SEHNR and CDR2 FQNEAQ (reference sequence). The CDR3, as DNA: TGTGCCAGCAGCACCCCGGGACTAGCGTATAGCACAGATACGCAGTATTTT. The encoded protein is CASSTPGLAYSTDTQYF.

CDR3 loop: CSARAYSGSNTEAFF. The DNA of the CDR3 is TGCAGTGCTAGAGCCTACAGCGGTTCGAACACTGAAGCTTTCTTT. This sequence joins TRBV20-1 and TRBJ1-1, with no clear D. The germline V gene has CDR1 DFQATT and CDR2 SNEGSKA (reference sequence). CDR3 size: 15 residues. V was trimmed by 1 base and J by 1 base, leaving 13 bases between them.